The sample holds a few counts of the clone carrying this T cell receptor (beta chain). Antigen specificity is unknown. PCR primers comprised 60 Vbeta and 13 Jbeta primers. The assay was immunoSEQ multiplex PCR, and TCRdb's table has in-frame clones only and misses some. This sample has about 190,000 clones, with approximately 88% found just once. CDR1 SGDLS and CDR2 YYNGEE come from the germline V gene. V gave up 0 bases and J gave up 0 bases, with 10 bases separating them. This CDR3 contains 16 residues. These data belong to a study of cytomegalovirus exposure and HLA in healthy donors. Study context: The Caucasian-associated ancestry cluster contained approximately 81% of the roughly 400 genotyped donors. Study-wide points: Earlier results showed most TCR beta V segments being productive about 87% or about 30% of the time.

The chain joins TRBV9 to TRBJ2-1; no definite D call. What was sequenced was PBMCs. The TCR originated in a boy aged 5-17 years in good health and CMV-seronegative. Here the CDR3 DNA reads TGTGCCAGCAGCGTAGCACCTACGAACTCCTACAATGAGCAGTTCTTC. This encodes CASSVAPTNSYNEQFF. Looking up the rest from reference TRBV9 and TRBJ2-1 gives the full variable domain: DSGVTQTPKHLITATGQRVTLRCSPRSGDLSVYWYQQSLDQGLQFLIQYYNGEERAKGNILERFSAQQFPDLHSELNLSSLELGDSALYFCASSVAPTNSYNEQFFGPGTRLTVL.